This T cell receptor (beta chain) was documented in a study of cytomegalovirus exposure and HLA in healthy donors. Study-wide background: Later analysis reported that the 130 or so validation repertoires shared the platform of the 500 to 850 first-cohort repertoires. Study-level findings and limits: The authors listed 164 TCR beta chains as cytomegalovirus-associated. High sensitivity and specificity were reportedly achieved when the classifier diagnosed cytomegalovirus status.

Generated by immunoSEQ multiplex PCR, the TCRdb table keeps only in-frame clones and is missing some. The sample gives around 49,000 clones, roughly 93% of which show up once; 1.4% is in the top ten. Of note for this clone: Its antigen remains unknown.

An approximately 120-subject validation cohort, separate from the approximately 610-subject first cohort, supplied the donors. V lost 4 bases to trimming and J lost 10 bases; unmatched junction nucleotides: 5. This CDR3 has 13 residues. Germline values: CDR1 MNHEY, CDR2 SVGAGI. Sequencing was done on a sample of PBMCs. The clonotype was recovered from a man aged 18 to 35 in good health and CMV-seronegative. The V and J genes are TRBV6-5 and TRBJ2-7; 12 positions agree with TRBD2. CDR3 sequence reads: CASSSGTSGRQYF. CDR3 DNA sequence: TGTGCCAGCAGTTCCGGGACTAGCGGGCGACAGTACTTC.